Below are 17 T cell receptor beta chains sequenced from a single sample in a study of CD8 T cells in Susac syndrome. RNA was extracted with the RNeasy kit, and a quantity of roughly 0.45 to 1 ug was reverse transcribed using random hexamers. TCRdb ran MiXCR on the immunoSEQ multiplex PCR reads and lists one entry per CDR3 protein. In the table there are about 140,000 distinct CDR3 sequences, around 94% of which are singletons. Source material: CD4+ T cells from PBMCs. Source of these receptors: a human donor in good health.

The rearrangement uses TRBV20-1 and TRBJ2-4; 15 nucleotides match TRBD2. The J segment lost 1 base and the V segment lost 3 bases, leaving 10 bases of the junction unmatched. Germline-derived CDR1 and CDR2 are DFQATT and SNEGSKA (reference sequence). CDR3 length: 19 amino acids. CDR3 in DNA: TGCAGTGCTAGCGGAGGACTAGCGGGAGGGTTGAGGGCCAAAAACATTCAGTACTTC. Encoded protein: CSASGGLAGGLRAKNIQYF.

The rearrangement links TRBV12-3 or TRBV12-4 to TRBJ1-2, with D possibly being TRBD1 (5 bases). The CDR3 is 13 residues long. V was clipped by 2 bases and J by 7 bases, with 11 bases between them. CDR3 residues: CASSLKRGFGYTF. CDR3 in DNA: TGTGCCAGCAGTTTAAAGAGGGGTTTTGGCTACACCTTC.

The gene calls are TRBV20-1 and TRBJ1-1, with D possibly TRBD1 on 5 matching bases. Trimming shortened V by 0 bases and J by 3 bases, and 14 bases separated the two germline ends. The V gene's germline CDR1 is DFQATT and CDR2 SNEGSKA (reference sequence). CDR3 length: 15 residues. CDR3 sequence: CSARDFLQGYTEAFF. The CDR3 region has the DNA TGCAGTGCTAGAGATTTTTTGCAGGGATACACTGAAGCTTTCTTT.

The rearrangement links TRBV3-1 to TRBJ1-4, with 12 bases identical to TRBD1. The CDR3 is made up of 17 amino acids. After removal of 4 bases from V and 3 bases from J, the junction contained 6 bases not matched to a gene. In germline, CDR1 is LGHDT, CDR2 YNNKEL (reference sequence). In DNA, the CDR3 is TGTGCCAGCAGCCCGGGACAGGGGGCTGGACCTAATGAAAAACTGTTTTTT. It is translated as CASSPGQGAGPNEKLFF.

This chain uses TRBV3-1 with TRBJ1-1; D call uncertain. The CDR3 runs 13 residues. Germline V gives CDR1 LGHDT, CDR2 YNNKEL (reference sequence). Trimming removed 3 bases from V and 8 bases from J, with 13 bases in between. The CDR3 protein is CASSQSLAGEAFF. In DNA, the CDR3 is TGTGCCAGCAGCCAGTCACTAGCGGGGGAAGCTTTCTTT.

The rearrangement uses TRBV19 and TRBJ2-5; D uncertain. This CDR3 comprises 13 residues. Germline CDR1 reads LNHDA; CDR2 reads SQIVND (reference sequence). V shed 8 bases and J shed 2 bases, with 12 bases lying between them. As DNA, the CDR3 is TGTGCCAGTGGTTCGGCCGGGCAAGAGACCCAGTACTTC. It yields the protein CASGSAGQETQYF.

V is TRBV20-1 and J is TRBJ2-3, with TRBD2 identical over 10 bases. CDR3 length equals 15 residues. Germline CDR1 is DFQATT and CDR2 is SNEGSKA (reference sequence). Trimming removed 1 base from V and 6 bases from J; junction bases left unmatched: 7. In DNA form, the CDR3 reads TGCAGTGCTAGAGCCAGCGGGAGGGCTGCTGATACGCAGTATTTT. It yields the protein CSARASGRAADTQYF.

The V and J genes are TRBV5-6 and TRBJ2-1; D unclear. Germline V CDR1 and CDR2: SGHDT, YYEEEE. The CDR3 is 14 amino acids. V was cut by 4 bases and J by 0 bases, with 8 bases left in between. CDR3 sequence reads: CASSLKVSYNEQFF. The CDR3, as DNA: TGTGCCAGCAGCCTTAAAGTCTCCTACAATGAGCAGTTCTTC.

The chain has TRBV19 and TRBJ1-2; no definite D call. The V gene lost 2 bases and the J gene lost 6 bases, with 16 bases spanning the gap. Germline CDR1 is LNHDA and CDR2 is SQIVND (reference sequence). The CDR3 runs to 15 residues. The chain's CDR3 is CASSIKSFPGNGYTF. CDR3 coding DNA: TGTGCCAGTAGTATAAAGAGCTTCCCGGGCAATGGCTACACCTTC.

The gene calls are TRBV2 and TRBJ2-2, with 15 bases identical to TRBD2. J lost 3 bases, V lost 4 bases, and 6 bases had no gene match. The CDR3 is 18 residues long. Per germline, CDR1 SNHLY and CDR2 FYNNEI. DNA of the CDR3: TGTGCCAGCAGTGGGACTAGCGGGAGGGCCTTCGACACCGGGGAGCTGTTTTTT. Translation: CASSGTSGRAFDTGELFF.

This rearrangement joins TRBV24-1 to TRBJ2-7; 7 bases line up with TRBD1. In germline, CDR1 is KGHDR, CDR2 SFDVKD. The CDR3 totals 16 residues. Trimming at V came to 2 bases and at J to 2 bases, leaving 8 bases not matched to a gene. The CDR3 nucleotides are TGTGCCACCAGTGATTCCCGGACAGGTGGAGCCTACGAGCAGTACTTC. Amino acid sequence: CATSDSRTGGAYEQYF.

The V gene is TRBV20-1, the J gene TRBJ2-1, with D perhaps TRBD1 or TRBD2 (6 bases each). Looked up from germline, CDR1 is DFQATT and CDR2 is SNEGSKA (reference sequence). CDR3 size: 13 residues. The V and J ends lost 5 bases and 6 bases respectively, with 14 bases between them. CDR3 coding DNA: TGCAGTGCTTCTATCCCGGGGGCCAATGAGCAGTTCTTC. Translated, it gives CSASIPGANEQFF.

The chain links TRBV19 to TRBJ1-1; TRBD1 is a possible D gene (6 bases). Trimming removed 6 bases from V and 7 bases from J, with 9 bases in between. Germline-derived CDR1 and CDR2 are LNHDA and SQIVND (reference sequence). The CDR3 runs to 11 residues. The CDR3 loop reads CASSRTDEAFF. The CDR3 DNA reads as TGTGCCAGTAGCCGGACAGATGAAGCTTTCTTT.

The chain links TRBV3-1 to TRBJ1-5; no firm D call. This CDR3 has 13 residues. Germline lookup yields CDR1 LGHDT and CDR2 YNNKEL (reference sequence). Trimming shortened V by 4 bases and J by 11 bases, and 15 bases separated the two germline ends. The CDR3 DNA reads TGTGCCAGCAGCCGGGATCCTTTAAGTGCCCAGCATTTT. Encoded protein: CASSRDPLSAQHF.

The chain uses TRBV6-1 and TRBJ2-5; 8 bases fit TRBD2. The CDR3 is 17 residues long. In germline, CDR1 is MNHNS, CDR2 SASEGT. The V gene end was trimmed by 7 bases and the J gene end by 1 base; junction bases not matched to a gene: 14. Here the CDR3 DNA reads TGTGCCAGCAAAAGGTCAGGCGGGACTAGGACCCAAGAGACCCAGTACTTC. This codes for CASKRSGGTRTQETQYF.

The table lists this clonotype with a few counts. The chain couples TRBV6-5 to TRBJ1-1; 7 nucleotides agree with TRBD1. The V segment lost 2 bases and the J segment 5 bases; nucleotides outside the gene matches: 8. The CDR3 has 15 amino acids. In germline, CDR1 is MNHEY, CDR2 SVGAGI. This CDR3 is CASSYGRQGSTEAFF. As DNA, the CDR3 is TGTGCCAGCAGTTACGGACGACAGGGAAGTACTGAAGCTTTCTTT.

The chain combines TRBV2 with TRBJ1-4, with 12 nucleotides matching TRBD1. With V trimmed by 5 bases and J by 8 bases, 3 bases remained unmatched. The CDR3 has 14 amino acids. CDR1 is SNHLY and CDR2 is FYNNEI in the germline V gene. The CDR3 sequence is CASSRDRGREKLFF. The CDR3 DNA reads as TGTGCCAGCAGTAGGGACAGGGGGCGAGAAAAACTGTTTTTT. Full variable domain (outside the CDR3, taken from reference TRBV2 and TRBJ1-4): EPEVTQTPSHQVTQMGQEVILRCVPISNHLYFYWYRQILGQKVEFLVSFYNNEISEKSEIFDDQFSVERPDGSNFTLKIRSTKLEDSAMYFCASSRDRGREKLFFGSGTQLSVL.